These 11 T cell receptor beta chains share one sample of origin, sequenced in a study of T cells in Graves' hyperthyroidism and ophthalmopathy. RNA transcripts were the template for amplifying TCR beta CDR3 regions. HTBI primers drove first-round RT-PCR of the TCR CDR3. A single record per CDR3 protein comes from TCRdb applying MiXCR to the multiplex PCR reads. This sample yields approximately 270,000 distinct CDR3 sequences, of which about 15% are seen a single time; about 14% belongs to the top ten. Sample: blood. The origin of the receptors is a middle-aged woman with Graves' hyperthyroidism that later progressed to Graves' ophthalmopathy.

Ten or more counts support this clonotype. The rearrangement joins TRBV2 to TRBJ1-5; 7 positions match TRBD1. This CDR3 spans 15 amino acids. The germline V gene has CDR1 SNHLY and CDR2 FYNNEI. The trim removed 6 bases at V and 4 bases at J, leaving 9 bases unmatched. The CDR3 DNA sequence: TGTGCCAGCAGCCTTTTGACAGGGACTAATCAGCCCCAGCATTTT. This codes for CASSLLTGTNQPQHF.

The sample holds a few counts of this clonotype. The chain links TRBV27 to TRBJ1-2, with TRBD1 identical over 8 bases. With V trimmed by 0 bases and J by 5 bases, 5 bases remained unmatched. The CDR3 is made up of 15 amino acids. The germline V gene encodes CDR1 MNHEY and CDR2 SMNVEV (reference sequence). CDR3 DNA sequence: TGTGCCAGCAGTTTATCCTTTGGGACAGGTTATGGCTACACCTTC. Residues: CASSLSFGTGYGYTF.

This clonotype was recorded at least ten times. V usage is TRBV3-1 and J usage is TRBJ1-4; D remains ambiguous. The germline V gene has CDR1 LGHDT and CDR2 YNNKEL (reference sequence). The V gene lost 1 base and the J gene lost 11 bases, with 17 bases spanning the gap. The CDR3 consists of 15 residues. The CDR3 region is CASSQVGPAAPKLFF. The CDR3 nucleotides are TGTGCCAGCAGCCAAGTCGGTCCGGCGGCCCCTAAACTGTTTTTT.

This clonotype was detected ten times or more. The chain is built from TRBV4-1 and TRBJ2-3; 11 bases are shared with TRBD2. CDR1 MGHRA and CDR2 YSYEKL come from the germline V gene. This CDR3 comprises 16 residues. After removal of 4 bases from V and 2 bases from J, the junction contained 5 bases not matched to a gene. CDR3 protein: CASSRRLAGNTDTQYF. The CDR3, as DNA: TGCGCCAGCAGCCGACGACTAGCGGGAAACACAGATACGCAGTATTTT.

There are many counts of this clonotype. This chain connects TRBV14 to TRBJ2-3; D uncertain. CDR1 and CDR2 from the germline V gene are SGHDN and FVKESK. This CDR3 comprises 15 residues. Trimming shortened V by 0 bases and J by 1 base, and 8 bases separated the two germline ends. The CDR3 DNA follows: TGTGCCAGCAGCCAAGATCCGTGGGGCACAGATACGCAGTATTTT. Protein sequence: CASSQDPWGTDTQYF. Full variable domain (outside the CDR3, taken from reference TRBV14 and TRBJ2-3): EAGVTQFPSHSVIEKGQTVTLRCDPISGHDNLYWYRRVMGKEIKFLLHFVKESKQDESGMPNNRFLAERTGGTYSTLKVQPAELEDSGVYFCASSQDPWGTDTQYFGPGTRLTVL.

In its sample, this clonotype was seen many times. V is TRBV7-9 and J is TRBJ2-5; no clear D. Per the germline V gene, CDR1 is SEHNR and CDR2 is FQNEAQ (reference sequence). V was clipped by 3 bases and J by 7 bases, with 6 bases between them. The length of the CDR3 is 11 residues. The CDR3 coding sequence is TGTGCCAGCAGCTTTTTGGGGACCCAGTACTTC. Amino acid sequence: CASSFLGTQYF.

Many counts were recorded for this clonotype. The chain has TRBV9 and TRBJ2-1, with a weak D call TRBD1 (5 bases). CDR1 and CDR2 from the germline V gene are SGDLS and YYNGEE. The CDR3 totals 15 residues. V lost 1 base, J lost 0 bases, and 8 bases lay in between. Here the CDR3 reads CASSVQGNSYNEQFF. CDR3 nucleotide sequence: TGTGCCAGCAGCGTACAGGGTAACTCCTACAATGAGCAGTTCTTC. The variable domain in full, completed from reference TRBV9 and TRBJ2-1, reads DSGVTQTPKHLITATGQRVTLRCSPRSGDLSVYWYQQSLDQGLQFLIQYYNGEERAKGNILERFSAQQFPDLHSELNLSSLELGDSALYFCASSVQGNSYNEQFFGPGTRLTVL.

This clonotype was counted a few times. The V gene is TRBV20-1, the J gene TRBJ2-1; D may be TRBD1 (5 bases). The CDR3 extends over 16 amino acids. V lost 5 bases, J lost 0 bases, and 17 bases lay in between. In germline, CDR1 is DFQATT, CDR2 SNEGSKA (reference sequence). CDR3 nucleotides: TGCAGTGCTTCACCGCCTGGGGCGAGCTCCTACAATGAGCAGTTCTTC. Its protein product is CSASPPGASSYNEQFF.

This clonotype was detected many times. The CDR3 spells CASSLGWGFRETQYF. CDR3 nucleotides: TGTGCCAGCAGCTTGGGGTGGGGATTCCGGGAGACCCAGTACTTC. The chain employs TRBV7-2 and TRBJ2-5; D not certain. V was cut by 3 bases and J by 5 bases, with 16 bases left in between. Germline CDR1 and CDR2: SGHTA and FQGNSA. CDR3 length: 15 residues.

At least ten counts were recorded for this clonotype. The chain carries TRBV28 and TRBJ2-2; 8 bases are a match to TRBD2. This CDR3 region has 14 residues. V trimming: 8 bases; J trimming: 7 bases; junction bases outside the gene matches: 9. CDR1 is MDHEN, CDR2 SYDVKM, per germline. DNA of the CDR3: TGTGCCAGCGAGAGAGAGCGGGAGATCGGGGAGCTGTTTTTT. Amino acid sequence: CASEREREIGELFF.

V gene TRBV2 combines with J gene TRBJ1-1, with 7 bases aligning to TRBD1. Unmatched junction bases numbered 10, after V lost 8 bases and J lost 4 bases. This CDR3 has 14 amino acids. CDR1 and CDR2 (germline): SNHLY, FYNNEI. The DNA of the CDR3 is TGTGCCAGCGGCAGACAGGGCTCGGGCACTGAAGCTTTCTTT. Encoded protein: CASGRQGSGTEAFF.